One and the same sample provided the 16 T cell receptor beta chains below, sequenced in a study of CD8+CD57+ T cells in acquired aplastic anemia. TCR beta VDJ combinations and CDR3 sequences were profiled from genomic DNA. TCRdb ran MiXCR on the reads and lists one entry per CDR3 protein. This sample has about 260,000 distinct CDR3 sequences, with 82% found just once. It was patients with CD8+CD57+ cell expansion by flow cytometry who were chosen for sequencing. The sample was sorted CD4+, CD8+, or CD8+CD57+ T cells (not recorded which) from PBMCs. The receptors originated from a human donor with aplastic anemia.

As concerns this clonotype: Likely a read error: the CDR3 ends without its conserved phenylalanine or tryptophan. Because the CDR3's place on the DNA is in doubt, the DNA is left out and the CDR3 is given as listed by TCRdb. V and J are TRBV7-6 and TRBJ2-1. The CDR3 numbers 12 amino acids, ends counted. Germline CDR1 SGHVS, CDR2 FNYEAQ. The CDR3 is CASSYGWRASVL.

Of note for this clonotype: The CDR3 carries no conserved terminal phenylalanine or tryptophan, so it likely arises from a read error. The DNA is left out, because the CDR3 cannot be placed on it with certainty; the CDR3 is given as TCRdb lists it. The J gene is TRBJ2-1, the V gene TRBV14; TRBD1, the table's D call, was not compared with the DNA. Ends included, the CDR3 has 13 residues. Germline loops: CDR1 SGHDN, CDR2 FVKESK. Here the CDR3 reads CASSQDRAHQGYD.

Worth noting for this clonotype: The CDR3 carries no conserved terminal phenylalanine or tryptophan, so it likely arises from a read error. The DNA is left out, because the CDR3 cannot be placed on it with certainty; the CDR3 is given as TCRdb lists it. The chain has TRBV9 and TRBJ1-2; the D call of TRBD1 is as the table states it, not checked on the DNA. The CDR3 length is 13 residues, termini included. CDR1 SGDLS and CDR2 YYNGEE come from the germline V gene. CDR3 sequence reads: CASSQGGTSSGNI.

The rearrangement uses TRBV9 and TRBJ1-1; D gene uncertain. The germline CDR1 and CDR2 sequences are SGDLS and YYNGEE. Trimming cost V 3 bases and J 8 bases, with 11 bases left between them. The CDR3 is made up of 12 amino acids. The CDR3 nucleotides are TGTGCCAGCAGCGCGAGAAACAGCGAAGCTTTCTTT. Its translation: CASSARNSEAFF.

As for this clonotype: Because it lacks the conserved phenylalanine or tryptophan at the end, this CDR3 is likely a read error. The limits of the CDR3 on the DNA are not certain, so only TCRdb's listed CDR3 is given. The V call is TRBV7-2, the J call TRBJ1-5; the table's D call of TRBD1 was not tested on the DNA. Germline V gene sequence: CDR1 SGHTA, CDR2 FQGNSA. The CDR3 length is 13 residues, termini included. CDR3 amino acids: CASSLYATGNTEV.

The chain recombines TRBV24-1 with TRBJ2-7; no clear D gene. There are 16 residues in the CDR3. V was trimmed by 5 bases and J by 6 bases, leaving 22 bases between them. Germline CDR1 reads KGHDR; CDR2 reads SFDVKD. The CDR3 sequence is CATSAKKTANLAEQYV. Written as DNA, the CDR3 is TGTGCCACCAGTGCCAAGAAAACAGCGAACCTGGCCGAGCAGTACGTC.

The chain carries TRBV11-3 and TRBJ2-7; a weak D match, TRBD1 (5 bases). Trimming left V 0 bases short and J 8 bases short, with 11 bases between. The CDR3 has 13 amino acids. From germline, CDR1 is SGHNT and CDR2 YENEEA. DNA for the CDR3: TGTGCCAGCAGCTTAGAACTGACAGAGCAGCAGTACGTC. The encoded protein is CASSLELTEQQYV.

The rearrangement uses TRBV7-2 and TRBJ2-5; 8 bases match TRBD1. V gave up 5 bases and J gave up 5 bases; unmatched junction bases: 13. The germline gives CDR1 SGHTA, CDR2 FQGNSA. The CDR3 is 16 amino acids. The CDR3 spells CASSPARRTGKETQYF. Written as DNA, the CDR3 is TGTGCCAGCAGCCCCGCCCGTAGGACAGGGAAGGAGACCCAGTACTTC.

As concerns this clonotype: Because the CDR3 is missing its conserved closing phenylalanine or tryptophan, this is likely a read error. No DNA is shown, since the ends of the CDR3 on it are uncertain; the CDR3 is the one TCRdb lists. The CDR3 sequence: CASGGTRELLC. The chain combines TRBV7-9 with TRBJ2-2. CDR1 and CDR2 from the germline V gene are SEHNR and FQNEAQ (reference sequence). 11 amino acids form the CDR3, both terminal residues included.

This clonotype was picked up a small number of times. This rearrangement joins TRBV25-1 to TRBJ2-7; 7 bases line up with TRBD1. Losses at the gene ends were 4 bases for V and 5 bases for J; bases not matched to a gene: 5. Germline V gene data show CDR1 as MGHDK and CDR2 as SYGVNS. This CDR3 comprises 13 residues. The CDR3 loop reads CASSGQGVHEQYF. The CDR3 nucleotides read TGTGCCAGCAGTGGACAGGGCGTCCACGAGCAGTACTTC.

The chain combines TRBV7-8 with TRBJ2-1; D is possibly TRBD1 (7 bases). Trimming removed 5 bases from V and 13 bases from J, with 27 bases in between. CDR3 size: 16 residues. Germline V gene sequence: CDR1 SGHVS, CDR2 FQNEAQ. The CDR3 DNA sequence: TGTGCCAGCAGCCAGGGGGGCGGAAACGGTACGGATTATCAGTTCTTC. Translation gives CASSQGGGNGTDYQFF. The variable domain in full, completed from reference TRBV7-8 and TRBJ2-1, reads GAGVSQSPRYKVAKRGQDVALRCDPISGHVSLFWYQQALGQGPEFLTYFQNEAQLDKSGLPSDRFFAERPEGSVSTLKIQRTQQEDSAVYLCASSQGGGNGTDYQFFGPGTRLTVL.

This chain uses TRBV4-1 with TRBJ1-5; TRBD1 agrees at 9 bases. The length of the CDR3 is 16 residues. Unmatched junction bases numbered 6, after V lost 2 bases and J lost 4 bases. Germline CDR1 reads MGHRA; CDR2 reads YSYEKL. The CDR3 DNA sequence: TGCGCCAGCAGCCAATTCCCGGGACAGGGAAATCAGCCCCAGCATTTT. This gives the protein CASSQFPGQGNQPQHF.

With respect to this clonotype: It is likely a read error, because the conserved phenylalanine at the end of the CDR3 is missing. No DNA is shown, since the ends of the CDR3 on it are uncertain; the CDR3 is the one TCRdb lists. The chain couples TRBV7-2 to TRBJ2-1; the D call of TRBD2 is as the table states it, not checked on the DNA. The CDR3 adds up to 13 amino acids, both ends counted. Looked up from germline, CDR1 is SGHTA and CDR2 is FQGNSA. The CDR3 is CASSLGEGGYHSP.

The chain recombines TRBV7-9 with TRBJ2-1, with D possibly being TRBD2 (6 bases). Germline CDR1 is SEHNR and CDR2 is FQNEAQ (reference sequence). The V gene lost 3 bases and the J gene lost 12 bases, with 24 bases spanning the gap. The CDR3 is 16 amino acids. In DNA form, the CDR3 reads TGTGCCAGCAGCTTTCAACGCGGCGGGGTGTGCGTTGGGCAGTTCTTC. Its translation: CASSFQRGGVCVGQFF.

In the case of this clonotype: A much larger clone lies a single base off, so this may be a read error. The rearrangement joins TRBV7-8 to TRBJ2-1, with TRBD2 as a possible D gene (6 bases). The V gene's germline CDR1 is SGHVS and CDR2 FQNEAQ. The CDR3 has 16 amino acids. The ends were cut back, 0 bases at V and 10 bases at J, with 19 bases in the middle. In DNA form, the CDR3 reads TGTGCCAGCAGCTTAGCGGGAGGTCCCGGTACGGAGGAGCAGTTCTTC. Protein: CASSLAGGPGTEEQFF. Complete variable domain (other parts from reference TRBV7-8 and TRBJ2-1): GAGVSQSPRYKVAKRGQDVALRCDPISGHVSLFWYQQALGQGPEFLTYFQNEAQLDKSGLPSDRFFAERPEGSVSTLKIQRTQQEDSAVYLCASSLAGGPGTEEQFFGPGTRLTVL.

This clonotype has just one count. This CDR3 is missing its conserved last phenylalanine or tryptophan, likely due to a read error. The DNA is left out, because the CDR3 cannot be placed on it with certainty; the CDR3 is given as TCRdb lists it. This chain links TRBV7-2 with TRBJ2-7. The CDR3 is 13 amino acids long, termini counted. Germline assignment: CDR1 SGHTA and CDR2 FQGNSA. CDR3 region: CASSFHPDEQQLS.